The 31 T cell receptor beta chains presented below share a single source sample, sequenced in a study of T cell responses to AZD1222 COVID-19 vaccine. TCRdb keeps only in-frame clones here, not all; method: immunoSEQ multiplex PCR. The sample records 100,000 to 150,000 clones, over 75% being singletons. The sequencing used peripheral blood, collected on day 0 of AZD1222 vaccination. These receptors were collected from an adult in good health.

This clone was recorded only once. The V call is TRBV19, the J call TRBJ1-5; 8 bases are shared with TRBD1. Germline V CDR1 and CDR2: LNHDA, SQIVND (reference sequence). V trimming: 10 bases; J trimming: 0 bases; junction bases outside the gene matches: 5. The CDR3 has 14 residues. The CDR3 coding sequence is TGTGCCACCTGGACAGGGAGTAGCAATCAGCCCCAGCATTTT. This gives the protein CATWTGSSNQPQHF.

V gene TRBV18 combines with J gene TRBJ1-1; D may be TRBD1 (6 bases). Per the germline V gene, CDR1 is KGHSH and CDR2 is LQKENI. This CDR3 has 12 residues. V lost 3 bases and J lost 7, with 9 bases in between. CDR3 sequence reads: CASSPRGGEAFF. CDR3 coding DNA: TGTGCCAGCTCACCGAGGGGGGGTGAAGCTTTCTTT.

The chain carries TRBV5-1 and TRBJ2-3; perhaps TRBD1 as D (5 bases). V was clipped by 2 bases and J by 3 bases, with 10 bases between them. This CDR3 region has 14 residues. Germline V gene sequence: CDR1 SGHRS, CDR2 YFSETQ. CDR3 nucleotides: TGCGCCAGCAGCTTTCAGGGTGGGACAGATACGCAGTATTTT. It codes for CASSFQGGTDTQYF.

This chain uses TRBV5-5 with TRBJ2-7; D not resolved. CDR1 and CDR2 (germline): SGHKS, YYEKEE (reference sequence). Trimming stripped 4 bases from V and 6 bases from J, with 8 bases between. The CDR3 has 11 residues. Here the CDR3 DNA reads TGTGCCAGCAGCCCTGGTCGCGAGCAGTACTTC. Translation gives CASSPGREQYF.

CDR3 residues: CATSLDGGNQPQHF. Written as DNA, the CDR3 is TGTGCCACCAGCCTCGATGGGGGCAATCAGCCCCAGCATTTT. V and J are TRBV15 and TRBJ1-5; D uncertain. With 5 bases removed from V and 2 bases from J, the gap between germline ends came to 10 bases. Germline assignment: CDR1 LNHNV and CDR2 YYDKDF (reference sequence). The CDR3 spans 14 residues.

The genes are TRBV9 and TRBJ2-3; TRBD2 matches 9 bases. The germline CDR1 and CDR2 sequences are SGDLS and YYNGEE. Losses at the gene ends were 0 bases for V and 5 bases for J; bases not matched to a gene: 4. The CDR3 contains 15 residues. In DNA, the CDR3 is TGTGCCAGCAGCGTAGGCGGGGGGGCCCAAGATACGCAGTATTTT. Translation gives CASSVGGGAQDTQYF.

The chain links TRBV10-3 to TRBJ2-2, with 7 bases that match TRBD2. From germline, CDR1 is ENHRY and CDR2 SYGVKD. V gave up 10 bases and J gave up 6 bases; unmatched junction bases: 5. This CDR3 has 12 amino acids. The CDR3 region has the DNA TGTGCCACCGGGGGAGGGGCCGGGGAGCTGTTTTTT. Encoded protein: CATGGGAGELFF.

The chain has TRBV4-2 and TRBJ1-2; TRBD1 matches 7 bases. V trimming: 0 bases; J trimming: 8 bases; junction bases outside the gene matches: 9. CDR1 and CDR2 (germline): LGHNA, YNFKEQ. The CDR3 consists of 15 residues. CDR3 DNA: TGTGCCAGCAGCCAAGAGGCAGGGGGGGCCTTCGGCTACACCTTC. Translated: CASSQEAGGAFGYTF.

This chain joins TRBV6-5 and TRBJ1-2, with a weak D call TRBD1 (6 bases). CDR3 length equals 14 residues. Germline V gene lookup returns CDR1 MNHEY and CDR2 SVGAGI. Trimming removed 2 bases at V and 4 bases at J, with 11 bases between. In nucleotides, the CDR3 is TGTGCCAGCAGTTACCACAGGGACGCCTATGGCTACACCTTC. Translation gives CASSYHRDAYGYTF.

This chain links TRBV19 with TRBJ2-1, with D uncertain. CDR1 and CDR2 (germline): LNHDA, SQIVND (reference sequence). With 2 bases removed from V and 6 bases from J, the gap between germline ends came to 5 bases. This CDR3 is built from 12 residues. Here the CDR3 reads CASSISSNEQFF. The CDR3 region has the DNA TGTGCCAGTAGTATAAGCAGCAATGAGCAGTTCTTC.

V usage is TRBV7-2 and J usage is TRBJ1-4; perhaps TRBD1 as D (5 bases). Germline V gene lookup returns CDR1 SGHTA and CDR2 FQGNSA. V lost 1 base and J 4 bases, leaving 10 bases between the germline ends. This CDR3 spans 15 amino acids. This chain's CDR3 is CASSLVAGFNEKLFF. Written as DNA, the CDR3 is TGTGCCAGCAGCTTAGTCGCAGGGTTTAATGAAAAACTGTTTTTT.

The CDR3 nucleotides read TGTGCCAGCGGGGAACAGGGGCGGAACACTGAAGCTTTCTTT. This translates into CASGEQGRNTEAFF. This chain uses TRBV5-8 with TRBJ1-1, with 7 positions matching TRBD1. The ends lost 7 bases at V and 1 base at J; junction bases unmatched: 7. Germline V gene data show CDR1 as SGHTS and CDR2 as YDEGEE. The CDR3 totals 14 residues.

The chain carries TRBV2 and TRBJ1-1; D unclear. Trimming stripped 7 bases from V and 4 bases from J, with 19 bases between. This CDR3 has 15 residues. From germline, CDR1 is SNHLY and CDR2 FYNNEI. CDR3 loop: CASKGLAAGRTEAFF. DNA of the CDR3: TGTGCCAGCAAAGGCCTCGCGGCGGGTCGCACTGAAGCTTTCTTT.

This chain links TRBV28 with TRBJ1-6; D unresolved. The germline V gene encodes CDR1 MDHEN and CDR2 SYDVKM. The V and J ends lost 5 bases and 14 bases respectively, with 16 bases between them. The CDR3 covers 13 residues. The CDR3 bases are TGTGCCAGCAGTACACTGATCTCAAGCACCCTCCACTTT. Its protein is CASSTLISSTLHF. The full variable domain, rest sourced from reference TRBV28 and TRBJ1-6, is DVKVTQSSRYLVKRTGEKVFLECVQDMDHENMFWYRQDPGLGLRLIYFSYDVKMKEKGDIPEGYSVSREKKERFSLILESASTNQTSMYLCASSTLISSTLHFGNGTRLTVT.

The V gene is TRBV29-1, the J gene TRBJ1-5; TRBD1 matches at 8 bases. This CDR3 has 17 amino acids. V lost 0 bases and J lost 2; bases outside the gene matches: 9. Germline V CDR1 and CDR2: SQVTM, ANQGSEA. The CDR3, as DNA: TGCAGCGTTGAAGAGGGGAGAGAGACAGGGGGCAATCAGCCCCAGCATTTT. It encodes CSVEEGRETGGNQPQHF.

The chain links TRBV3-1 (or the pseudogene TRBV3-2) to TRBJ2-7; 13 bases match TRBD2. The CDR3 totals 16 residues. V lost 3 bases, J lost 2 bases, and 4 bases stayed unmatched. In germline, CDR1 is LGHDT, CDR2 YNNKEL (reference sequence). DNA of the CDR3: TGTGCCAGCAGCCAGGCAGGACTAGCGGGGGCCTACGAGCAGTACTTC. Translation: CASSQAGLAGAYEQYF.

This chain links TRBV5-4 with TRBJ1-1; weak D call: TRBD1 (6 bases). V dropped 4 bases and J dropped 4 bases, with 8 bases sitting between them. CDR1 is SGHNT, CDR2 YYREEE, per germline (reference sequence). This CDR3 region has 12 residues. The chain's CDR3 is CASSPDSTEAFF. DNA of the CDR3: TGTGCCAGCAGCCCGGACAGCACTGAAGCTTTCTTT.

This chain's CDR3 is CASSLILGELFF. The CDR3 bases are TGTGCCAGCAGTTTGATCCTCGGGGAGCTGTTTTTT. The rearrangement links TRBV12-3 or TRBV12-4 to TRBJ2-2, with no clear D. This CDR3 comprises 12 residues. Trimming left V 3 bases short and J 7 bases short, with 6 bases between.

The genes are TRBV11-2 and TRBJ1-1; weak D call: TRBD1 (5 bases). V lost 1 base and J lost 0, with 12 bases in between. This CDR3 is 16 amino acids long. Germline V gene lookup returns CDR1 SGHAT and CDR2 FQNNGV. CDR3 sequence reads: CASSLVSGFMNTEAFF. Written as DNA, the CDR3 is TGTGCCAGCAGCTTAGTCTCAGGGTTCATGAACACTGAAGCTTTCTTT.

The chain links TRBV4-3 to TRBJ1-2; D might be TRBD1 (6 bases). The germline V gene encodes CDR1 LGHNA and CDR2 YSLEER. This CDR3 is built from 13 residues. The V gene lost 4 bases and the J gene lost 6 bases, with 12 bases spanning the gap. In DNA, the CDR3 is TGCGCCAGCAGCCCGGGTAGGGGGAATGGCTACACCTTC. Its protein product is CASSPGRGNGYTF.

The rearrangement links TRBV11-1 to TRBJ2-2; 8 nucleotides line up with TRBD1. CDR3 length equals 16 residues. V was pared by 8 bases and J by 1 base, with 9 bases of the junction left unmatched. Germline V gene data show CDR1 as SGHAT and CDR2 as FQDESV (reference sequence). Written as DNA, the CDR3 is TGTGCCAGCCAAACGGGCGGACAGGGGAACACCGGGGAGCTGTTTTTT. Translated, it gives CASQTGGQGNTGELFF.

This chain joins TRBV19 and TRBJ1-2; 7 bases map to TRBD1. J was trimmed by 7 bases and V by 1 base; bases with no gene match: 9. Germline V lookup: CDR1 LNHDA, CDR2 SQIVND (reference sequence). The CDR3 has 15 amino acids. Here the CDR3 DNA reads TGTGCCAGTAGTATAGCCCGGACAGGCCCCTTTGGCTACACCTTC. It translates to CASSIARTGPFGYTF. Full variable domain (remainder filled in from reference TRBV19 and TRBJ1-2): DGGITQSPKYLFRKEGQNVTLSCEQNLNHDAMYWYRQDPGQGLRLIYYSQIVNDFQKGDIAEGYSVSREKKESFPLTVTSAQKNPTAFYLCASSIARTGPFGYTFGSGTRLTVV.

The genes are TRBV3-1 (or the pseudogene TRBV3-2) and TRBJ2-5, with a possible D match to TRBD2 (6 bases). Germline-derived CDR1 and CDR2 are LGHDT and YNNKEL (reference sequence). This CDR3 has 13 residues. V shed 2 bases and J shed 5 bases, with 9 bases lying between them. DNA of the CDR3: TGTGCCAGCAGCCAAAACAGCGGGGAGACCCAGTACTTC. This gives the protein CASSQNSGETQYF.

The CDR3 protein is CASSQGLSGGNYNEQFF. DNA for the CDR3: TGTGCCAGCAGCCAAGGCTTAAGCGGGGGGAACTACAATGAGCAGTTCTTC. The chain joins TRBV3-1 (or the pseudogene TRBV3-2) to TRBJ2-1; 9 bases fit TRBD2. Germline V CDR1 and CDR2: LGHDT, YNNKEL (reference sequence). V lost 1 base and J lost 3; bases outside the gene matches: 7. This CDR3 is 17 amino acids long.

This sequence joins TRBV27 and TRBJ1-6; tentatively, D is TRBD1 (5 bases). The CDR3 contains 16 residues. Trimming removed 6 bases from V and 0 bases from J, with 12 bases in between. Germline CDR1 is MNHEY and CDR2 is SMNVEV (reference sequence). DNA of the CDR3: TGTGCCAGCAGACGTGACGACAGCTCCTATAATTCACCCCTCCACTTT. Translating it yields CASRRDDSSYNSPLHF.

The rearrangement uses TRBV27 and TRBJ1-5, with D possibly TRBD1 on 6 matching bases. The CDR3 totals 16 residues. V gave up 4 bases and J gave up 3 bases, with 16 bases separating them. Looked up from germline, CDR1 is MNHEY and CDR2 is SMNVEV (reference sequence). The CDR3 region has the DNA TGTGCCAGCAGTTCACATGGGGGGGCCTTCAATCAGCCCCAGCATTTT. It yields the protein CASSSHGGAFNQPQHF.

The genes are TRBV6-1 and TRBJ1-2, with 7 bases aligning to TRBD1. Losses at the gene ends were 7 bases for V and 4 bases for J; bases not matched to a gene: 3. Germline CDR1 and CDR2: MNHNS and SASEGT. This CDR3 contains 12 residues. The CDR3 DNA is TGTGCCAGCAACCAGGGGGTCTATGGCTACACCTTC. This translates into CASNQGVYGYTF.

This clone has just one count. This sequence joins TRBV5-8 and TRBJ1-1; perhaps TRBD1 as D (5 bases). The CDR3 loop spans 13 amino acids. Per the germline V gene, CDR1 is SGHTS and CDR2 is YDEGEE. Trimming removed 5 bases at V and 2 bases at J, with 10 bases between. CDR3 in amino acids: CASSSGYNTEAFF. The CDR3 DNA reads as TGTGCCAGCAGTTCAGGGTATAACACTGAAGCTTTCTTT.

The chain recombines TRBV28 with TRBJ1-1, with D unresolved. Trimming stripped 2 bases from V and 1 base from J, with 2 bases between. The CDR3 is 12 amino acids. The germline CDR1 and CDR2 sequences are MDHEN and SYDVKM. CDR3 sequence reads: CASSLENTEAFF. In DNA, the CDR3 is TGTGCCAGCAGTTTAGAGAACACTGAAGCTTTCTTT.

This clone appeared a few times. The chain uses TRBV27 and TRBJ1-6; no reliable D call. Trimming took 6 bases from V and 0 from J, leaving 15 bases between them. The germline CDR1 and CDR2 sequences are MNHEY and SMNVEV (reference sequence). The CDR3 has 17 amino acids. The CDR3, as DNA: TGTGCCAGCAGCTGGGGTGGGCCGAGCTCCTATAATTCACCCCTCCACTTT. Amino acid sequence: CASSWGGPSSYNSPLHF.

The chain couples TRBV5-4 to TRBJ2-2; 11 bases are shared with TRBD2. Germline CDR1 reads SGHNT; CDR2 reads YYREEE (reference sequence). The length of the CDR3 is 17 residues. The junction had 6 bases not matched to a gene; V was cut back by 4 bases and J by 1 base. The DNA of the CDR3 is TGTGCCAGCAGCATTATAGCGGGGGGGATGAACACCGGGGAGCTGTTTTTT. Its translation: CASSIIAGGMNTGELFF.